These T cell receptor beta chains were read from a single sample in a study of T cell responses to AZD1222 COVID-19 vaccine. The protocol was immunoSEQ multiplex PCR, while the TCRdb copy is restricted to in-frame clones and leaves out a portion. The sample consists of 130,000 or so clones, more than 85% of them appearing once. The specimen was peripheral blood, collected on day 0 of AZD1222 vaccination. These receptors originate from an adult in good health. Both conserved end residues are trimmed from each CDR3. A D gene is named only where the DNA matches it firmly.

D	V	J	length	CDR3
TRBD2	TRBV14	TRBJ2-2	14	ASSSRLAGGFGELF
.	TRBV24-1	TRBJ2-5	9	ATAEGETQY
.	TRBV29-1	TRBJ1-2	9	SVTTGSGYT
TRBD2	TRBV6-2/TRBV6-3	TRBJ2-7	12	ASSERGLEYEQY
.	TRBV6-2/TRBV6-3	TRBJ2-3	9	ASSLGDTQY
TRBD1	TRBV10-3	TRBJ1-3	11	ATGGQAGNTIY
.	TRBV3-1/TRBV3-2	TRBJ2-7	9	ASSQSDEQY
TRBD1	TRBV27	TRBJ1-1	11	ASSHRGNTEAF
.	TRBV5-5	TRBJ1-5	10	ASSAAGQPQH
.	TRBV28	TRBJ2-7	10	ASTSLGYEQY
TRBD1	TRBV30	TRBJ1-2	13	AWTRVGQGKGGYT
TRBD1	TRBV3-1/TRBV3-2	TRBJ2-5	12	ASSQTTGEETQY
.	TRBV30	TRBJ2-7	10	AWSVSDYEQY
.	TRBV5-1	TRBJ2-1	9	ASSYYNEQF
.	TRBV12-2	TRBJ2-7	12	ASRLTLADYEQY
.	TRBV5-6	TRBJ1-1	12	ASSLERGRTEAF
TRBD1	TRBV9	TRBJ1-1	11	AGGQGLNTEAF
TRBD1	TRBV30	TRBJ2-2	15	AWSVFVDRGGTGELF
.	TRBV19	TRBJ1-1	10	ASSMVQSQAF
.	TRBV6-1	TRBJ1-2	11	ASSEGGWYGYT
TRBD1	TRBV6-5	TRBJ2-1	12	ASRPGTGSNEQF
TRBD2	TRBV30	TRBJ2-1	13	AWSRGLAGASEQF
.	TRBV28	TRBJ1-5	11	ASFRYSNQPQH
.	TRBV7-8	TRBJ2-5	11	ASSRDRQETQY
.	TRBV14	TRBJ1-3	16	ASSQVKGGSVAGNTIY
.	TRBV19	TRBJ1-1	10	ASKVGYTEAF
.	TRBV4-2	TRBJ1-6	14	ASSHEETSYNSPLH
.	TRBV10-2	TRBJ2-5	12	ASGVQWGKETQY
.	TRBV3-1/TRBV3-2	TRBJ1-1	13	ASSQEDRAWGEAF
.	TRBV6-1	TRBJ1-5	11	ASSEFPNQPQH
TRBD2	TRBV30	TRBJ2-5	13	AWKIAGGAQETQY
.	TRBV6-5	TRBJ2-1	11	ASSLGRINEQF
.	TRBV13	TRBJ2-3	12	ASSLERAVDTQY
.	TRBV6-5	TRBJ2-2	14	ASSYSVQGGRRELF
.	TRBV24-1	TRBJ2-1	10	ATSDSAFKQF
.	TRBV7-8	TRBJ1-6	12	ASSFRDPNSPLH
TRBD2	TRBV5-1	TRBJ2-5	13	ASSFSSGEGETQY
TRBD1	TRBV12-3/TRBV12-4	TRBJ1-2	11	ASSSGTGAGYT
.	TRBV7-3	TRBJ2-1	13	ASSLTRIPYNEQF
TRBD2	TRBV18	TRBJ2-1	14	ASSPPNGGAHNEQF
.	TRBV27	TRBJ1-2	13	ASLRLGSPNYGYT
.	TRBV28	TRBJ1-4	14	ASNRHMGITNEKLF
TRBD2	TRBV28	TRBJ2-1	13	ASSPSGLARGEQF
TRBD1	TRBV19	TRBJ1-6	14	ASSAVWDSFNSPLH
TRBD1	TRBV5-6	TRBJ1-5	12	ASLRQGENQPQH
TRBD1	TRBV5-1	TRBJ1-5	12	ASRRETGAQPQH
.	TRBV11-2	TRBJ1-1	13	ASSRQQGQNTEAF
.	TRBV7-7	TRBJ2-5	13	ASSRRGGPGETQY
.	TRBV5-4	TRBJ2-5	12	ASSLAAGRETQY
TRBD2	TRBV5-1	TRBJ2-3	14	ASSLGLAGPLNTQY
TRBD1	TRBV27	TRBJ2-5	15	ASSRGAGGAPQETQY
.	TRBV5-8	TRBJ2-5	12	ASSLGVVQETQY
.	TRBV15	TRBJ2-3	13	ATKDVGGVTDTQY
.	TRBV12-5	TRBJ2-1	11	ASGYTVNNEQF
.	TRBV7-8	TRBJ1-5	12	ASSFERGNQPQH
TRBD1	TRBV6-5	TRBJ2-1	10	ASMDRAKEQF
.	TRBV5-4	TRBJ2-3	13	ASSAQDRGTDTQY
.	TRBV5-1	TRBJ1-4	12	ASSLQGFNEKLF
TRBD1	TRBV24-1	TRBJ1-6	16	ATSPRTGHVLTSSPLH